Sequencing of this T cell receptor beta chain was carried out in a study of beta chain features in type 1 diabetes (dated by TCRdb to 2016 to 2019). Regarding the research as a whole: No differences in mean age, gender distribution, total cell number or subset yield were found between patients and healthy donors. Across all samples, almost 110 million sorted cells were examined, and cell number per subset correlated strongly with RNA yield. The study compared TCRB repertoires of sorted circulating CD4+ T cell subsets between recently diagnosed type 1 diabetes patients and matched healthy donors. Regulatory and stem cell-like memory subsets were obtained from only 8 patients and roughly 8 healthy donors, while naive and central memory subsets were obtained from all 28 donors.

The sample holds a few counts of this clone. It lacks a known antigen. Base-call qualities are not available, and no considerably larger clone is one nucleotide away. The High Capacity cDNA Reverse Transcription Kit was used to reverse transcribe all of the isolated RNA, meaning that expressed TCRB transcripts were what got sequenced. Deep immunoSEQ sequencing was applied to naive, central memory and regulatory T cell samples, giving an average of about 3.57 million total reads per sample. After sorted cells were lysed in RLT buffer, RNA was extracted with DNase-treated RNeasy Micro or Mini kits, with the choice depending on cell number. Each cell subset was processed separately to prevent cross-contamination, with patient and healthy donor samples processed together. The immunoSEQ multiplex PCR was used to amplify TCRB sequences from cDNA, generating 87-bp fragments that spanned the CDR3 region. Amplicons were sequenced on the Illumina HiSeq platform. The published analysis was carried out like this. PCR bias was corrected computationally using synthetic template baselines, and reads within Hamming distance 2 were collapsed, with unmergeable singletons discarded. Reads were aligned to IMGT to assign V, D and J genes, CDR3 length, and insertions or deletions at six rearrangement sites. Within each subset, clonotype counts were normalized to the number of sorted cells before true diversity and Gini coefficients were calculated with the tcR R package. The overlap coefficient, calculated on TCRB nucleotide sequences, was used to measure repertoire sharing. Out-of-frame TCRB sequences from naive cells were analyzed as a proxy for the pre-selection repertoire. This immuneACCESS table, as held by TCRdb, lists in-frame sequences with V and J called but not all clones. Of the missing ones, under half trace to an unresolved V gene in checked studies; the others have no known cause. Clone size and the V and J calls come from that table; the DNA yielded D and trimming. The sample table contains about 360,000 clones; only one count was recorded for roughly 13% of them. The ten largest account for less than 0.02% of the sample.

Beyond this particular receptor, the publication reports: At VDJ recombination sites, type 1 diabetes patients had fewer insertions and more deleted nucleotides, which implies abnormalities in thymic rearrangement. Shorter templates might have been favored by PCR, but patient and control samples were amplified and corrected together, so both groups would have been affected equally by any skew. Because cDNA was sequenced instead of genomic DNA, activated cells with high expression could be over-represented, although the groups did not differ in activation or CD3 levels. HLA sub-analyses involved small numbers of individuals, so any influence of HLA type on TCRB rearrangement remained unresolved. Type 1 diabetes patients showed a moderate but significant shortening of TCRB CDR3 length in all four CD4+ subsets. The naive, central memory and regulatory TCRB repertoires appeared to resemble one another more closely among patients than among healthy donors.

Spanning cysteine to phenylalanine, the CDR3 consists of 15 amino acids. Only CDR3 DNA is held: 45 bases, read in frame from base 1. Reading the germline V gene (reference sequence) gives CDR1 SGHNT and CDR2 YYREEE. Compared with germline, V lacks 4 bases and J lacks 0 bases; bases without a gene match: 5. Each donor gave one peripheral blood draw, approximately 100 mL on average, collected into heparinised tubes. A BD FACSAria II and a panel including CD45RO, CCR7, CD25, CD127, CD95 and CD27 were used to sort naive, central memory, regulatory and stem cell-like memory CD4+ T cells. Every sorted population had a purity above 95%. PBMCs were isolated immediately by Lymphoprep density gradient centrifugation and stained directly without culture. So that batch effects would be minimized, each experiment stained and sorted samples in pairs, pairing one healthy donor with one patient.

This sequence was found in a man aged 18 to 35 in good health. Sample: naive CD4+ T cells from blood. In light of the paper, this sample's cell subset or site label describes: true naive CD4+ T cells. Recombination linked TRBV5-4 to TRBJ1-1, and 8 junction bases match TRBD1. The nucleotide sequence reads as follows: TGTGCCAGCAGCCCCTGGACAGGGATGAACACTGAAGCTTTCTTT. This encodes CASSPWTGMNTEAFF. This CDR3, with the reference TRBV5-4 and TRBJ1-1 proteins standing in past its ends, gives the full variable domain ETGVTQSPTHLIKTRGQQVTLRCSSQSGHNTVSWYQQALGQGPQFIFQYYREEENGRGNFPPRFSGLQFPNYSSELNVNALELDDSALYLCASSPWTGMNTEAFFGQGTRLTVV.